The T cell receptor beta chain described here comes from a study of cytomegalovirus exposure and HLA in healthy donors. The study's findings and limits: Cytomegalovirus status, reportedly, was diagnosed with high specificity and sensitivity by the classifier.

Each donor was nominally healthy when sampled (though unrecorded immune exposures were likely). Trimming cost V 2 bases and J 4 bases, with 10 bases left between them. CDR3 length: 14 amino acids. Germline CDR1 SEHNR, CDR2 FQNEAQ (reference sequence). The PCR had 60 Vbeta and 13 Jbeta primers. TCRdb's copy holds only in-frame clones and misses some; the assay was immunoSEQ multiplex PCR. The sample includes more than 150,000 clones, approximately 80% seen only once; the top ten take about 1.5%. Remarks on this clone: Its antigen is not identified.

Sequencing input: PBMCs. The chain joins TRBV7-9 to TRBJ2-3; maybe TRBD2 (5 bases). The sequence was collected from a male donor in good health and CMV-seronegative. The CDR3 loop reads CASSLLSVADTQYF. The CDR3 coding sequence is TGTGCCAGCAGCTTACTTAGCGTAGCAGATACGCAGTATTTT.